The rows below give T cell receptor beta chains drawn from one sample of a study of cytomegalovirus exposure and HLA in healthy donors. Assay: immunoSEQ multiplex PCR; the TCRdb copy retains only in-frame clones and omits some. The data show some 170,000 clones, around 80% seen once. What was sequenced was PBMCs. The receptors stem from a middle-aged man in good health and CMV-seronegative. Each CDR3 is given with its conserved first and last residue. The order of the fields is J gene, clone size, D gene, V gene, CDR3 protein, CDR3 DNA. A D gene is named only where the DNA matches it firmly. Clone size, where shown, is once, few, many, or a class for clones that have expanded.

>TRBJ2-7|few|NA|TRBV11-1
CASSLEGYHEQYF
TGTGCCAGCAGCTTGGAGGGGTACCACGAGCAGTACTTC
>TRBJ2-7|NA|NA|TRBV4-3
CASSTGLSNEQYF
TGCGCCAGCAGCACGGGACTCTCCAACGAGCAGTACTTC
>TRBJ2-1|NA|TRBD2|TRBV5-1
CASRTSGTGGEQFF
TGCGCCAGCAGGACTAGCGGGACCGGAGGTGAGCAGTTCTTC
>TRBJ1-2|NA|TRBD1|TRBV5-7
CASNTGQHNPYYGYTF
TGTGCCAGCAACACGGGACAGCACAACCCCTACTATGGCTACACCTTC
>TRBJ2-7|NA|NA|TRBV6-5
CASSYLTGTYEQYF
TGTGCCAGCAGTTACCTAACAGGGACCTACGAGCAGTACTTC
>TRBJ2-1|NA|TRBD1|TRBV10-2
CATKPQGEYNEQFF
TGCGCCACGAAACCACAGGGGGAATACAATGAGCAGTTCTTC
>TRBJ2-1|few|TRBD1|TRBV6-5
CASSYSSAGGNEQFF
TGTGCCAGCAGTTACTCGAGTGCAGGGGGCAATGAGCAGTTCTTC
>TRBJ1-5|few|NA|TRBV27
CASRGGAGAQHF
TGTGCCAGCAGGGGGGGGGCCGGCGCCCAGCATTTT
>TRBJ2-6|NA|NA|TRBV6-4
CASSDGQTGANVLTF
TGTGCCAGCAGTGACGGGCAAACTGGGGCCAACGTCCTGACTTTC
>TRBJ2-7|NA|NA|TRBV5-1
CASRTERGSYEQYF
TGCGCCAGCAGGACGGAGAGGGGGTCCTACGAGCAGTACTTC
>TRBJ2-7|once|TRBD2|TRBV4-1
CASSQDGRGASDEQYF
TGCGCCAGCAGCCAAGATGGGCGGGGGGCTTCAGACGAGCAGTACTTC
>TRBJ1-1|NA|NA|TRBV5-1
CASSVGGSGDRQNTEAFF
TGCGCCAGCAGCGTCGGGGGGTCAGGGGACCGTCAGAACACTGAAGCTTTCTTT
>TRBJ2-1|NA|TRBD2|TRBV7-6
CASSLAQYRRGDEQFF
TGTGCCAGCAGCTTAGCGCAATATCGTCGGGGGGATGAGCAGTTCTTC
>TRBJ1-1|NA|TRBD1|TRBV10-3
CAISGGWGGTGGLNTEAFF
TGTGCCATCTCCGGGGGGTGGGGCGGGACAGGGGGTTTGAACACTGAAGCTTTCTTT
>TRBJ2-5|NA|NA|TRBV6-6
CASRGGHETQYF
TGTGCCAGCAGAGGAGGGCACGAGACCCAGTACTTC
>TRBJ1-1|NA|NA|TRBV5-1
CASSIYYGNRRGTEAFF
TGCGCCAGCAGCATTTATTACGGGAACCGTCGAGGGACTGAAGCTTTCTTT
>TRBJ1-4|NA|TRBD1|TRBV6-6
CASSSDRVQTNEKLFF
TGTGCCAGCAGTTCTGACAGGGTACAGACTAATGAAAAACTGTTTTTT
>TRBJ2-7|NA|NA|TRBV27
CASSPGQSSSYEQYF
TGTGCCAGCAGCCCAGGACAGTCCTCCTCCTACGAGCAGTACTTC
>TRBJ1-1|NA|TRBD1|TRBV7-3
CASSSGGMNTEAFF
TGTGCCAGCAGCTCAGGGGGCATGAACACTGAAGCTTTCTTT
>TRBJ1-1|NA|NA|TRBV11-2
CASSLDMSYLNLAFF
TGTGCCAGCAGCTTAGATATGAGTTACCTCAACTTGGCTTTCTTT
>TRBJ1-4|NA|TRBD1|TRBV6-1
CASSDLTGSGEKLFF
TGTGCCAGCAGTGATCTGACAGGGAGCGGTGAAAAACTGTTTTTT
>TRBJ2-7|NA|TRBD1|TRBV29-1
CSVRQGKAYEQYF
TGCAGCGTTCGACAGGGGAAAGCCTACGAGCAGTACTTC
>TRBJ2-1|NA|NA|TRBV7-6
CASSLGPGEQFF
TGTGCCAGCAGCTTAGGACCGGGTGAGCAGTTCTTC
>TRBJ2-5|NA|NA|TRBV27
CASSLSPYQETQYF
TGTGCCAGCAGTCTAAGCCCTTACCAAGAGACCCAGTACTTC
>TRBJ2-7|NA|NA|TRBV4-1
CASSQDALNEQYF
TGCGCCAGCAGCCAAGACGCTCTAAACGAGCAGTACTTC
>TRBJ2-3|NA|TRBD1|TRBV6-6
CASSLGQGVGTDTQYF
TGTGCCAGCAGTCTCGGACAGGGGGTAGGCACAGATACGCAGTATTTT
>TRBJ1-1|NA|NA|TRBV2
CASRGRGMNTEAFF
TGTGCCAGCAGGGGTAGGGGTATGAACACTGAAGCTTTCTTT
>TRBJ1-5|NA|NA|TRBV15
CATSRSAGALSNQPQHF
TGTGCCACCAGCAGAAGCGCGGGGGCACTTAGCAATCAGCCCCAGCATTTT
>TRBJ2-7|NA|NA|TRBV4-3
CASSQEEGSYEQYF
TGCGCCAGCAGCCAAGAGGAAGGGAGCTACGAGCAGTACTTC
>TRBJ2-5|NA|TRBD2|TRBV4-2
CASSQDALGGGVETQYF
TGTGCCAGCAGCCAAGACGCACTAGGCGGGGGGGTGGAGACCCAGTACTTC
>TRBJ2-2|once|TRBD2|TRBV7-2
CASSLLTGLATGELFF
TGTGCCAGCAGCTTACTGACGGGACTAGCGACCGGGGAGCTGTTTTTT
>TRBJ2-7|once|NA|TRBV11-2
CASSLGTEQYF
TGTGCCAGCAGCTTAGGAACAGAGCAGTACTTC
>TRBJ2-7|NA|TRBD1|TRBV2
CASTLVGQGSYEQYF
TGTGCCAGCACATTAGTGGGACAGGGGTCGTACGAGCAGTACTTC
>TRBJ1-1|NA|NA|TRBV6-5
CASSLVRRGNTEAFF
TGTGCCAGCAGCCTCGTCCGGAGGGGAAACACTGAAGCTTTCTTT
>TRBJ1-5|NA|TRBD1|TRBV6-5
CASSEDTGTGQHF
TGTGCCAGCAGTGAGGACACCGGGACAGGGCAGCATTTT
>TRBJ2-3|NA|NA|TRBV5-6
CASSLSRGIGTDTQYF
TGTGCCAGCAGCTTGTCGCGGGGAATCGGCACAGATACGCAGTATTTT
>TRBJ1-5|NA|NA|TRBV7-9
CASSGGREQPQHF
TGTGCCAGCAGTGGAGGGAGGGAGCAGCCCCAGCATTTT
>TRBJ1-2|few|NA|TRBV6-5
CASSYSVSWRGYTF
TGTGCCAGCAGTTACTCTGTGAGCTGGAGGGGCTACACCTTC
>TRBJ1-1|NA|TRBD1|TRBV5-4
CASSSGGTGGGEAFF
TGTGCCAGCAGCTCAGGAGGGACAGGGGGCGGTGAAGCTTTCTTT
>TRBJ2-5|NA|TRBD2|TRBV5-5
CASSPGGWGRQETQYF
TGTGCCAGCAGCCCCGGGGGGTGGGGAAGACAAGAGACCCAGTACTTC
>TRBJ2-3|few|NA|TRBV6-5
CASGTSTDTQYF
TGTGCCAGCGGGACTAGCACAGATACGCAGTATTTT
>TRBJ2-7|NA|TRBD1|TRBV7-3
CASSSTGAGEQYF
TGTGCCAGCAGCTCGACAGGGGCTGGGGAGCAGTACTTC
>TRBJ1-4|once|NA|TRBV28
CASTGGVEKLFF
TGTGCCAGCACTGGGGGGGTCGAAAAACTGTTTTTT
>TRBJ2-7|NA|TRBD2|TRBV6-6
CASSSVAGGYEQYF
TGTGCCAGCAGTTCCGTAGCGGGGGGTTACGAGCAGTACTTC
>TRBJ1-4|NA|NA|TRBV7-6
CASSFGSGNEKLFF
TGTGCCAGCAGCTTTGGCAGCGGTAATGAAAAACTGTTTTTT
>TRBJ2-5|NA|NA|TRBV28
CASSPGTTYETQYF
TGTGCCAGCAGTCCAGGGACAACCTACGAGACCCAGTACTTC
>TRBJ2-1|NA|NA|TRBV30
CAWSGLAFYNEQFF
TGTGCCTGGAGTGGTCTAGCGTTCTACAATGAGCAGTTCTTC